These 19 T cell receptor beta chains share one sample of origin, sequenced in a study of blood T cell repertoires in COVID-19. Here immunoSEQ multiplex PCR was the method, and the copy in TCRdb shows in-frame clones only, minus some. The sample yields about 52,000 clones, more than 75% seen once. Input material: peripheral blood. These receptors all stem from a human donor with active COVID-19. The donor label of this sample is uncertain.

The genes are TRBV6-2 or TRBV6-3 and TRBJ1-5; 8 positions agree with TRBD1. Germline-derived CDR1 and CDR2 are MNHEY and SVGEGT. Unmatched junction bases numbered 12, after V lost 8 bases and J lost 6 bases. The CDR3 is made up of 15 amino acids. This chain's CDR3 is CASGPRTGSGQPQHF. The CDR3 DNA reads as TGTGCCAGCGGCCCACGGACAGGGAGCGGTCAGCCCCAGCATTTT.

The genes are TRBV7-9 and TRBJ1-1, with D perhaps matching TRBD1 (5 bases). Germline V CDR1 and CDR2: SEHNR, FQNEAQ (reference sequence). The CDR3 runs 17 residues. V lost 2 bases and J 3 bases, leaving 19 bases between the germline ends. In DNA, the CDR3 is TGTGCCAGCAGCTTACCTAGGACAAATCCTGGGGACACTGAAGCTTTCTTT. Translating it yields CASSLPRTNPGDTEAFF.

The chain has TRBV5-4 and TRBJ1-1; the match to TRBD1 covers 9 bases. Germline lookup yields CDR1 SGHNT and CDR2 YYREEE (reference sequence). V was pared by 4 bases and J by 1 base, with 8 bases of the junction left unmatched. The CDR3 is 16 residues long. The CDR3 loop is CASSGSGTGKNTEAFF. DNA of the CDR3: TGTGCCAGCAGCGGGTCCGGGACAGGGAAGAACACTGAAGCTTTCTTT.

V and J are TRBV6-2 or TRBV6-3 and TRBJ2-2, with 8 bases lining up with TRBD1. This CDR3 has 15 amino acids. With 0 bases clipped from V and 8 bases from J, the junction kept 5 bases outside the gene matches. In germline, CDR1 is MNHEY, CDR2 SVGEGT. CDR3: CASSYSGQGVGELFF. The CDR3 DNA is TGTGCCAGCAGTTACTCCGGACAGGGAGTAGGGGAGCTGTTTTTT.

CDR3 residues: CASSPEGIPSYNEQFF. Here the CDR3 DNA reads TGTGCCAGCAGCCCGGAGGGGATTCCCTCCTACAATGAGCAGTTCTTC. The chain links TRBV7-9 to TRBJ2-1; D might be TRBD2 (6 bases). The germline V gene has CDR1 SEHNR and CDR2 FQNEAQ (reference sequence). The CDR3 totals 16 residues. Between the trimmed V and J ends, which lost 5 bases and 0 bases, there was a span of 14 bases.

The chain carries TRBV12-5 and TRBJ2-3; TRBD2 agrees at 7 bases. J lost 1 base, V lost 4 bases, and 8 bases had no gene match. Looked up from germline, CDR1 is LGHNT and CDR2 is FRNRAP. The CDR3 spans 16 residues. CDR3 amino acids: CASGSGDSGRTDTQYF. In DNA form, the CDR3 reads TGTGCTAGTGGTTCCGGCGATAGCGGGCGCACAGATACGCAGTATTTT. The complete variable domain, with remaining parts taken from reference TRBV12-5 and TRBJ2-3, reads DARVTQTPRHKVTEMGQEVTMRCQPILGHNTVFWYRQTMMQGLELLAYFRNRAPLDDSGMPKDRFSAEMPDATLATLKIQPSEPRDSAVYFCASGSGDSGRTDTQYFGPGTRLTVL.

The chain couples TRBV11-2 to TRBJ2-3; 11 bases fit TRBD2. The length of the CDR3 is 16 residues. The V and J ends lost 3 bases and 6 bases, in that order; junction bases with no gene match: 8. Germline values: CDR1 SGHAT, CDR2 FQNNGV. The chain's CDR3 is CASSFRTTSGVDTQYF. DNA of the CDR3: TGTGCCAGCAGCTTCCGCACGACTAGCGGGGTTGATACGCAGTATTTT. The whole variable domain, filled in from reference TRBV11-2 and TRBJ2-3, reads EAGVAQSPRYKIIEKRQSVAFWCNPISGHATLYWYQQILGQGPKLLIQFQNNGVVDDSQLPKDRFSAERLKGVDSTLKIQPAKLEDSAVYLCASSFRTTSGVDTQYFGPGTRLTVL.

This chain joins TRBV14 and TRBJ2-5, with D possibly matching TRBD1 (7 bases). Germline-derived CDR1 and CDR2 are SGHDN and FVKESK. This CDR3 is built from 14 residues. With 4 bases removed from V and 5 bases from J, the gap between germline ends came to 14 bases. CDR3 sequence reads: CASSPQGGRETQYF. In DNA, the CDR3 is TGTGCCAGCAGCCCCCAGGGGGGCCGGGAGACCCAGTACTTC.

The chain is built from TRBV5-1 and TRBJ1-1; TRBD1 might be the D (5 bases). The germline V and J ends were trimmed by 5 bases and 7 bases, with 15 bases remaining between them. CDR3 length equals 13 residues. The V gene's germline CDR1 is SGHRS and CDR2 YFSETQ. This CDR3 is CASRFVGEGEAFF. CDR3 nucleotides: TGCGCCAGCAGGTTTGTAGGGGAAGGTGAAGCTTTCTTT.

The chain carries TRBV2 and TRBJ2-7, with 14 bases identical to TRBD2. V was clipped by 10 bases and J by 2 bases; unmatched bases: 16. CDR1 is SNHLY, CDR2 FYNNEI, per germline. CDR3 length: 18 residues. In nucleotides, the CDR3 is TGTGCCACCACGAGAACCGGGACTAGCGGGGGCCTACCCTACGAGCAGTACTTC. Translation gives CATTRTGTSGGLPYEQYF. Using reference TRBV2 and TRBJ2-7 for the parts outside the CDR3, the full variable domain is EPEVTQTPSHQVTQMGQEVILRCVPISNHLYFYWYRQILGQKVEFLVSFYNNEISEKSEIFDDQFSVERPDGSNFTLKIRSTKLEDSAMYFCATTRTGTSGGLPYEQYFGPGTRLTVT.

This rearrangement joins TRBV5-1 to TRBJ2-2; maybe TRBD1 (5 bases). Trimming took 3 bases from V and 6 from J, leaving 15 bases between them. CDR1 is SGHRS and CDR2 is YFSETQ in the germline V gene. This CDR3 has 15 residues. The CDR3 bases are TGCGCCAGCAGCTCCTGGGGCGACACACCCGGGGAGCTGTTTTTT. The encoded protein is CASSSWGDTPGELFF. Drawing the rest from reference TRBV5-1 and TRBJ2-2, the complete variable domain is KAGVTQTPRYLIKTRGQQVTLSCSPISGHRSVSWYQQTPGQGLQFLFEYFSETQRNKGNFPGRFSGRQFSNSRSEMNVSTLELGDSALYLCASSSWGDTPGELFFGEGSRLTVL.

The chain uses TRBV3-1 (or the pseudogene TRBV3-2) and TRBJ2-3; D is possibly TRBD1 (6 bases). CDR1 is LGHDT, CDR2 YNNKEL, per germline (reference sequence). The CDR3 sequence is 16 residues long. The germline V and J ends were trimmed by 4 bases and 0 bases, with 14 bases remaining between them. The CDR3 sequence: CASSPQQGVSTDTQYF. The CDR3 DNA reads TGTGCCAGCAGCCCCCAACAGGGAGTCAGCACAGATACGCAGTATTTT.

This clone was seen a single time. The chain joins TRBV19 to TRBJ2-3; D might be TRBD2 (5 bases). V was pared by 5 bases and J by 1 base, with 13 bases between. The CDR3 sequence is 15 residues long. Germline values: CDR1 LNHDA, CDR2 SQIVND (reference sequence). CDR3 region: CASSETGSRTDTQYF. Written as DNA, the CDR3 is TGTGCCAGTAGTGAGACGGGGTCCCGCACAGATACGCAGTATTTT.

The chain has TRBV29-1 and TRBJ1-3; D uncertain. This CDR3 region has 12 residues. V lost 3 bases, J lost 0 bases, and 3 bases lay in between. The germline V gene has CDR1 SQVTM and CDR2 ANQGSEA. CDR3 coding DNA: TGCAGCGTTGAGAGCTCTGGAAACACCATATATTTT. Residues: CSVESSGNTIYF.

The rearrangement joins TRBV9 to TRBJ1-1, with 9 nucleotides matching TRBD1. CDR1 is SGDLS, CDR2 YYNGEE, per germline. V gave up 1 base and J gave up 8 bases; unmatched junction bases: 6. The CDR3 extends over 14 amino acids. The CDR3 loop reads CASSVTGGQGEAFF. The CDR3 DNA follows: TGTGCCAGCAGCGTAACAGGGGGCCAAGGGGAAGCTTTCTTT.

This sequence joins TRBV7-9 and TRBJ1-1; TRBD1 matches at 7 bases. This CDR3 has 17 residues. The junction had 19 bases not matched to a gene; V was cut back by 8 bases and J by 4 bases. Germline V gives CDR1 SEHNR, CDR2 FQNEAQ (reference sequence). CDR3 bases: TGTGCCAGCCCAAGTATGTCAGGGGGTACCAAGGCCACTGAAGCTTTCTTT. Translated, it gives CASPSMSGGTKATEAFF. The full variable domain, with the rest looked up from reference TRBV7-9 and TRBJ1-1, is DTGVSQNPRHKITKRGQNVTFRCDPISEHNRLYWYRQTLGQGPEFLTYFQNEAQLEKSRLLSDRFSAERPKGSFSTLEIQRTEQGDSAMYLCASPSMSGGTKATEAFFGQGTRLTVV.

The gene calls are TRBV3-1 (or the pseudogene TRBV3-2) and TRBJ1-5; 9 bases are a match to TRBD1. Germline CDR1 reads LGHDT; CDR2 reads YNNKEL (reference sequence). This CDR3 contains 17 residues. V gave up 3 bases and J gave up 4 bases; unmatched junction bases: 10. The chain's CDR3 is CASSHLLGTGRNQPQHF. CDR3 bases: TGTGCCAGCAGCCACCTACTCGGGACAGGGAGGAATCAGCCCCAGCATTTT.

The chain is built from TRBV5-6 and TRBJ2-2; 7 bases are shared with TRBD1. This CDR3 comprises 14 residues. Per germline, CDR1 SGHDT and CDR2 YYEEEE. V was pared by 5 bases and J by 4 bases, with 5 bases of the junction left unmatched. Here the CDR3 reads CASRRGQVTGELFF. CDR3 DNA: TGTGCCAGCAGGCGAGGACAGGTCACCGGGGAGCTGTTTTTT.

This clone was seen a single time. The chain recombines TRBV5-8 with TRBJ2-5; tentative D call: TRBD1 (5 bases). V lost 1 base to trimming and J lost 3 bases, with 19 bases between them. This CDR3 is 17 amino acids long. Germline loops: CDR1 SGHTS, CDR2 YDEGEE. CDR3: CASSLHTGPRQKETQYF. CDR3 coding DNA: TGTGCCAGCAGCTTGCATACTGGCCCCAGACAGAAAGAGACCCAGTACTTC.